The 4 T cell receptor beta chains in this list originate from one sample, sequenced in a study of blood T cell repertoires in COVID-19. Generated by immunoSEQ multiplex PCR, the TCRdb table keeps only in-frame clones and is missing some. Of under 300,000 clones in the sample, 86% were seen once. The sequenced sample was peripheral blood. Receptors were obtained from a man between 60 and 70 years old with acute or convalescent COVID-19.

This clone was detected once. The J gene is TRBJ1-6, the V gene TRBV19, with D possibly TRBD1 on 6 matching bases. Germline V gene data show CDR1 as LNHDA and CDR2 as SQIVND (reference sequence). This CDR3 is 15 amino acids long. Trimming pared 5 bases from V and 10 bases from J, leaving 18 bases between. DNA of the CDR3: TGTGCCAGTAGTTCCCAGGGGTCTAACGACTCACCCCTCCACTTT. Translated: CASSSQGSNDSPLHF.

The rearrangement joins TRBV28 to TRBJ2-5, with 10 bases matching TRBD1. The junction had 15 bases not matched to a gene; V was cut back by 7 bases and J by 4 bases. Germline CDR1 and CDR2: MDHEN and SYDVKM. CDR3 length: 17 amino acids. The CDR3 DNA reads TGTGCCAGCACCCGATGGACAGGGGGGACGCCCGCAGAGACCCAGTACTTC. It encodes CASTRWTGGTPAETQYF.

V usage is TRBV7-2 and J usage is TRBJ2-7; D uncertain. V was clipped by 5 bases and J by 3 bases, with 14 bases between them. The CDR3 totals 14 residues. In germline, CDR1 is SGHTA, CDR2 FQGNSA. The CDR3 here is CASSPRRRGYEQYF. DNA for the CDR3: TGTGCCAGCAGCCCCCGACGCAGAGGCTACGAGCAGTACTTC.

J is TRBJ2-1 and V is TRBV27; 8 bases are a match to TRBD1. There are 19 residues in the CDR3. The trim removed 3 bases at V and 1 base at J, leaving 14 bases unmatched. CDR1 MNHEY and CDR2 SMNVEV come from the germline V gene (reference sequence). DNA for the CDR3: TGTGCCAGCAGTTTCCGACAGGGGTTATTTTTTAGGTCCTACAATGAGCAGTTCTTC. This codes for CASSFRQGLFFRSYNEQFF.